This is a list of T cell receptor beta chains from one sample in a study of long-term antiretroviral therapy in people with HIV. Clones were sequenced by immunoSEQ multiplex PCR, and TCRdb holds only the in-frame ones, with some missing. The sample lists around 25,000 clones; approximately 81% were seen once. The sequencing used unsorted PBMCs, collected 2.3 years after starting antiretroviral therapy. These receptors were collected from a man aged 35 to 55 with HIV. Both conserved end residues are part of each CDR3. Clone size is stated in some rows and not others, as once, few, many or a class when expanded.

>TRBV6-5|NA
CASSYSFREMNTEAFF
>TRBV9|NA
CASSSGTSGRALSYNEQFF
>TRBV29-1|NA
CSVEGWGLGSYEQYF
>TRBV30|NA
CAWSAGGSFQPQHF
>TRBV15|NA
CATSRDWTNQPQHF
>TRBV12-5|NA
CASGLSTGGDTEAFF
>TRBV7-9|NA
CASSLQGFTEAFF
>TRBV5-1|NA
CASSLEPSNYGYTF
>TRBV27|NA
CASSNGQNYEQYF
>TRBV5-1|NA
CASSWGRSQGINTEAFF
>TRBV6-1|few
CASFRPGQFSEAFF
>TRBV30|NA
CAWSVQWRDEQYF
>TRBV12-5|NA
CASGLFQGRLFPEAFF
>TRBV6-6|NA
CASSYSTGFSGNTIYF
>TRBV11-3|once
CASSSRVGSYNEQFF
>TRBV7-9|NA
CASSLGRGAEETQYF
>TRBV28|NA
CASSLSGTIGNTIYF
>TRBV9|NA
CASSVGQPDSGNTIYF
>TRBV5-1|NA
CASSLRDRGQGDTQYF
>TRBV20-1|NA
CSAKQGIRAFF
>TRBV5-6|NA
CASSWGQGSYGYTF
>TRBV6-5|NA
CASSYSTGGLDGYTF
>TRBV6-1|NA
CASSEASSGAFF
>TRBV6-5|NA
CASRYRQGTNYGYTF
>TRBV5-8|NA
CASSTGQGNYGYTF
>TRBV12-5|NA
CATKEGIDNSPLHF
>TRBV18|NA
CASSPQPNSGTGERDGYTF
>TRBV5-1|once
CASSLAKREFNEQFF
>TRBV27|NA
CASSHGLAATDTQYF
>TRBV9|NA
CASSVVSGGAYNEQFF
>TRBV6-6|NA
CASRQGGRIGNEQFF
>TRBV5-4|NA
CASSRGLGNTEAFF
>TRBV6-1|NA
CASSEERLVRARVRYEQYF
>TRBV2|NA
CASSVVFVDTQYF
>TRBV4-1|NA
CASSQDPGQGGLYF
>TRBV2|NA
CASRVARQGFTDTQYF
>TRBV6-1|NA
CASSEFLAGFYEQYF
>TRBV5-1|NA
CASSLFGTGVAANTEAFF
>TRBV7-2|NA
CASSLRPGQLTYEQYF
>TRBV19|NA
CASSILLHYNEQFF
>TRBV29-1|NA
CSVDRTSGNYNEQFF
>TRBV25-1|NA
CASSGLAANYGYTF
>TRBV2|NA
CASSGGTSYEQYF
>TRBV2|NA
CASSDAETGVSYEQYF
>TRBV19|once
CASSISLTLTGILYEQYF
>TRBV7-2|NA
CASSLDRAGQPQHF
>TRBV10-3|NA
CAISEGTGQGSRYF
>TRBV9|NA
CASSPGRGATDTQYF
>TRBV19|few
CASSRQPQYQPQHF
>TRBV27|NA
CASMAPSYEQYF
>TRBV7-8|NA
CASRKWGTDSYNEQFF